What follows describes a single T cell receptor (beta chain). The antigen is undetermined. The data were obtained in a study of cytomegalovirus exposure and HLA in healthy donors. Whole-study results and caveats: Rarity held for most TCR sequences, but there were some public TCRs that occurred in many donors. Both high specificity and high sensitivity reportedly marked the classifier's diagnosis of cytomegalovirus status.

The CDR3 has 16 amino acids. V was pared by 4 bases and J by 4 bases, with 18 bases between. CDR1 is SGHRS, CDR2 YFSETQ, per germline. This table comes from immunoSEQ multiplex PCR, and its TCRdb copy is limited to in-frame clones, with some not included. The profile shows fewer than 150,000 clones, approximately 91% of them singletons. The donors were members of the validation cohort, which comprised 120 subjects and was separate from the first cohort of roughly 700 subjects. Sequenced material: PBMCs. The rearrangement uses TRBV5-1 and TRBJ2-1; D perhaps matches TRBD2 (6 bases). The sequence was obtained from a young man in good health and CMV-seronegative. CDR3 loop: CASSTEGSGLYNEQFF. In nucleotides, the CDR3 is TGCGCCAGCAGCACGGAGGGTAGCGGACTATACAATGAGCAGTTCTTC.